This T cell receptor (beta chain) was sequenced for a study of CD8 T cells in ankylosing spondylitis. It was by quantitative 5'-RACE with molecular barcodes that TCR beta libraries were made. TCRdb fed the 5' RACE reads into MiXCR, producing one record per CDR3 protein. The data show roughly 230,000 distinct CDR3 sequences, roughly 18% seen once. This clonotype was seen once. Its antigen is as yet unknown. Whole-study results and caveats: Disease-linked clones reportedly concentrated significantly in matched ankylosing spondylitis synovial fluid. Ankylosing spondylitis blood appeared to carry a characteristic TCR beta motif of roughly eight highly homologous variants.

CDR3 size: 13 residues. Trimming stripped 1 base from V and 0 bases from J, with 3 bases between. Germline V CDR1 and CDR2: SGHRS, YFSETQ. The sequenced material came from blood, either unsorted or a sorted T cell fraction (not recorded which). J is TRBJ2-3 and V is TRBV5-1, with D unresolved. The origin of this receptor is a male donor with ankylosing spondylitis or in good health (not recorded which). The DNA for the CDR3 is TGCGCCAGCAGCTTGTACAGCACAGATACGCAGTATTTT. Protein sequence: CASSLYSTDTQYF.